This T cell receptor (beta chain) was sequenced for a study of blood T cell repertoires in COVID-19. At the level of the study: Specimens from acute and convalescent COVID-19 originated in the United States, Italy and Spain. Sample material is recorded as cDNA or gDNA derived from T cells, B-cell-depleted T cells, or PBMCs.

Followed over time, Seattle patients had been enrolled while infection was active. V lost 1 base and J lost 3; bases outside the gene matches: 4. The CDR3 covers 16 residues. Germline CDR1 is SGHTA and CDR2 is FQGNSA. In the authors' methods: Reference gene primer amplification in the assay estimated nucleated cell counts. Only in-frame clones appear in the TCRdb table, and some are missing; sequencing was by immunoSEQ multiplex PCR. V, J and clone size derive from that table, while D and trimming were established from the DNA sequence. The sample includes a few hundred thousand clones, approximately 91% of them seen just once.

The clonotype originates from a man aged 45-65 years with COVID-19, enrolled during active disease. Material: peripheral blood. The chain is built from TRBV7-2 and TRBJ2-5; TRBD2 aligns across 11 bases. CDR3 sequence (DNA): TGTGCCAGCAGCTTAGTAGCTAGCGGGGGGAAAGAGACCCAGTACTTC. It encodes CASSLVASGGKETQYF. The complete variable domain, with remaining parts taken from reference TRBV7-2 and TRBJ2-5, reads GAGVSQSPSNKVTEKGKDVELRCDPISGHTALYWYRQSLGQGLEFLIYFQGNSAPDKSGLPSDRFSAERTGGSVSTLTIQRTQQEDSAVYLCASSLVASGGKETQYFGPGTRLLVL.